The text below deals with one T cell receptor (beta chain). This entry is derived from a study of blood T cell repertoires in COVID-19. Per the study methods: Nucleated cell number was recorded as an estimate derived from reference gene primer amplification. TCRdb's copy holds only in-frame clones and misses some; the assay was immunoSEQ multiplex PCR. Clone size and V and J calls were adopted from that table, with D and trimming inferred from the DNA. The sample lists 200,000 or so clones; 70% to 90% were seen once. The V end lost 6 bases, the J end lost 4 bases, and 18 bases lay between the germline ends. This CDR3 contains 15 residues. Germline V CDR1 and CDR2: MNHNY, SVGAGI (reference sequence).

The sample taken for sequencing was PBMCs or T cells enriched from blood (not recorded which). This sequence joins TRBV6-6 and TRBJ1-1, with a possible D match to TRBD1 (5 bases). The TCR originated in a man aged 30 to 45 who had recovered from COVID-19. CDR3 coding DNA: TGTGCCAGCAGCTGGGGGGGGACGGGAACCACTGAAGCTTTCTTT. Translation gives CASSWGGTGTTEAFF.